Reported below is one T cell receptor (beta chain). The antigen is undetermined. This specimen belongs to a study of cytomegalovirus exposure and HLA in healthy donors. Whole-study findings and limits: CMV antigen specificity was confirmed in vitro for a few CMV-associated chains. Investigators reported 150 to 200 TCR beta chains as tied to cytomegalovirus.

Trimming took 5 bases from V and 3 from J, leaving 4 bases between them. The CDR3 totals 10 residues. Germline V gene sequence: CDR1 DFQATT, CDR2 SNEGSKA (reference sequence). The protocol was immunoSEQ multiplex PCR, while the TCRdb copy is restricted to in-frame clones and leaves out a portion. Counted here are about 98,000 clones, around 96% occurring once; the ten biggest clones make up roughly 0.9%. The receptor's source is a woman aged 18-29 years in good health and CMV-seronegative. This chain connects TRBV20-1 to TRBJ1-2, with unresolved D. The source material was PBMCs. DNA for the CDR3: TGCAGTGCTTCCGACTATGGCTACACCTTC. It is translated as CSASDYGYTF.